These 28 T cell receptor beta chains were all obtained from the same sample, sequenced in a study of shared clonotypes between healthy human individuals. TCRdb's copy holds only in-frame clones and misses some; the assay was immunoSEQ multiplex PCR. The sample carries roughly 640,000 clones, less than 85% recorded once. The sequencing input was memory CD4+ T cells sorted from blood. The subset denotes: CD45RA-negative fraction. These receptors were taken from a woman in her 30s in good health.

The rearrangement joins TRBV5-4 to TRBJ2-3, with D perhaps being TRBD1 or TRBD2 (5 bases each). Germline V lookup: CDR1 SGHNT, CDR2 YYREEE (reference sequence). V lost 4 bases, J lost 4 bases, and 22 bases lay in between. The length of the CDR3 is 17 residues. The CDR3 loop reads CASSQGAWETAADTQYF. The CDR3 DNA is TGTGCCAGCAGCCAGGGTGCCTGGGAGACAGCGGCAGATACGCAGTATTTT.

The V call is TRBV5-1, the J call TRBJ2-2; no reliable D call. Germline loops: CDR1 SGHRS, CDR2 YFSETQ. The CDR3 extends over 16 amino acids. Between the trimmed V and J ends, which lost 4 bases and 3 bases, there was a span of 16 bases. CDR3 amino acids: CASSTTSPGDTGELFF. CDR3 nucleotide sequence: TGCGCCAGCAGCACAACTTCTCCGGGTGACACCGGGGAGCTGTTTTTT.

This clone was counted at least ten times. CDR3 sequence reads: CASSLGLAGERETQYF. The CDR3 DNA sequence: TGTGCCAGCAGCTTAGGACTAGCGGGAGAAAGGGAGACCCAGTACTTC. V gene TRBV7-9 combines with J gene TRBJ2-5, with 12 positions matching TRBD2. Germline loops: CDR1 SEHNR, CDR2 FQNEAQ (reference sequence). The V and J ends lost 1 base and 5 bases, in that order; junction bases with no gene match: 5. This CDR3 comprises 16 residues.

Concerning this clone itself: Other DNA sequences in this specimen translate into the identical CDR3. The gene calls are TRBV6-1 and TRBJ1-2; no firm D call. The length of the CDR3 is 14 residues. The germline gives CDR1 MNHNS, CDR2 SASEGT. V gave up 1 base and J gave up 8 bases, with 14 bases separating them. The CDR3 here is CASSEGPGPGGYTF. CDR3 in DNA: TGTGCCAGCAGTGAAGGGCCAGGACCTGGGGGCTACACCTTC.

Here the CDR3 reads CASSSGQGARETQYF. The CDR3 DNA reads TGTGCCAGCAGCTCGGGACAGGGGGCCCGGGAGACCCAGTACTTC. This sequence joins TRBV5-4 and TRBJ2-5; 12 bases map to TRBD1. CDR3 length equals 15 residues. V shed 3 bases and J 5 bases; nucleotides not matched to a gene: 5. CDR1 is SGHNT, CDR2 YYREEE, per germline (reference sequence).

This clone was found once. V gene TRBV11-2 combines with J gene TRBJ2-7; 10 bases are a match to TRBD2. CDR1 and CDR2 from the germline V gene are SGHAT and FQNNGV. CDR3 size: 19 residues. Germline trimming cut 6 bases from V and 5 bases from J; bases unmatched to any gene: 22. CDR3 residues: CASRRPGTSGNSKRDEQYF. In DNA, the CDR3 is TGTGCCAGCAGACGCCCCGGCACTAGCGGGAACTCTAAAAGGGACGAGCAGTACTTC.

V and J are TRBV30 and TRBJ1-1; D may be TRBD1 (5 bases). The CDR3 is 14 residues long. V lost 3 bases to trimming and J lost 4 bases, with 15 bases between them. Looked up from germline, CDR1 is GTSNPN and CDR2 is SVGIG (reference sequence). The CDR3 reads CAWRGTFKSTEAFF. In nucleotides, the CDR3 is TGTGCCTGGAGGGGGACGTTTAAGAGCACTGAAGCTTTCTTT.

V is TRBV2 and J is TRBJ2-7; 12 positions match TRBD2. CDR3 length: 14 residues. V lost 5 bases and J lost 3; bases outside the gene matches: 2. Germline V gene data show CDR1 as SNHLY and CDR2 as FYNNEI. CDR3 DNA: TGTGCCAGCAGTAGACTAGCGGGAGACTACGAGCAGTACTTC. This gives the protein CASSRLAGDYEQYF.

This clone was picked up one time. The chain carries TRBV4-2 and TRBJ1-5; D is unresolved. The length of the CDR3 is 16 residues. V was cut by 0 bases and J by 2 bases, with 11 bases left in between. Germline-derived CDR1 and CDR2 are LGHNA and YNFKEQ. The CDR3 DNA sequence: TGTGCCAGCAGCCAAGATGGTGGGTCGGGCAATCAGCCCCAGCATTTT. Translating it yields CASSQDGGSGNQPQHF.

This clone is a singleton in its sample. The chain recombines TRBV27 with TRBJ2-7; TRBD1 matches 10 bases. The CDR3 is 14 residues long. The germline gives CDR1 MNHEY, CDR2 SMNVEV (reference sequence). V dropped 6 bases and J dropped 4; count of bases not matched to a gene: 6. DNA for the CDR3: TGTGCCAGCAGAGAGCCGGGACAGGGGTACGAGCAGTACTTC. As protein: CASREPGQGYEQYF.

The CDR3 DNA reads TGTGCCAGCAGTCCTGGAGGGGAGACCCAGTACTTC. Residues: CASSPGGETQYF. This rearrangement joins TRBV6-1 to TRBJ2-5; D is possibly TRBD2 (6 bases). This CDR3 contains 12 residues. With 5 bases removed from V and 5 bases from J, the gap between germline ends came to 9 bases. Germline V gene data show CDR1 as MNHNS and CDR2 as SASEGT.

This clone was counted only a few times. This chain links TRBV19 with TRBJ2-5; D is tentatively TRBD1 or TRBD2 (6 bases each). The DNA end is a closer match to TRBJ2-7, so the J assignment may be wrong. The CDR3 consists of 18 residues. In germline, CDR1 is LNHDA, CDR2 SQIVND (reference sequence). The CDR3: CASSIEPWGAPNSYEQYF. The CDR3 DNA sequence: TGTGCCAGTAGTATAGAGCCGTGGGGGGCCCCCAACTCCTACGAGCAGTACTTC.

The chain employs TRBV6-5 and TRBJ2-7; 7 positions match TRBD1. The ends lost 6 bases at V and 3 bases at J; junction bases unmatched: 11. CDR3 length: 15 amino acids. Per germline, CDR1 MNHEY and CDR2 SVGAGI. The chain's CDR3 is CASSPRDRDDYEQYF. The CDR3 DNA reads TGTGCCAGCAGCCCCCGGGACAGAGATGACTACGAGCAGTACTTC.

The CDR3 nucleotides are TGCGCCAGCAGCTCAAGAGGAACCCTCCCGCCTGGGGCCAACGTCCTGACTTTC. Translating gives CASSSRGTLPPGANVLTF. The rearrangement links TRBV4-1 to TRBJ2-6, with no clear D. In germline, CDR1 is MGHRA, CDR2 YSYEKL. This CDR3 spans 18 amino acids. The V gene lost 5 bases and the J gene lost 2 bases, with 19 bases spanning the gap.

The V call is TRBV2, the J call TRBJ1-2, with no clear D. CDR3 length: 15 amino acids. Trimming pared 6 bases from V and 8 bases from J, leaving 22 bases between. Germline V gene data show CDR1 as SNHLY and CDR2 as FYNNEI. CDR3 in DNA: TGTGCCAGCAGACCTAATGACGGTCAAAGGCTAGGCTACACCTTC. Translating gives CASRPNDGQRLGYTF.

This clone was seen a few times. The chain links TRBV7-9 to TRBJ2-3, with 9 bases matching TRBD2. The CDR3 consists of 17 residues. CDR1 and CDR2 from the germline V gene are SEHNR and FQNEAQ (reference sequence). The ends lost 5 bases at V and 4 bases at J; junction bases unmatched: 13. CDR3 sequence (DNA): TGTGCCAGCAGCGGTCGTGGTAGCGGGAGTCACTCAGATACGCAGTATTTT. This sequence encodes CASSGRGSGSHSDTQYF.

The chain employs TRBV5-4 and TRBJ1-1; no reliable D call. The germline gives CDR1 SGHNT, CDR2 YYREEE (reference sequence). Trimming took off 4 bases at V and 1 base at J, with 14 bases between the two ends. The CDR3 totals 15 residues. The CDR3 loop reads CASSLKTPWNTEAFF. In nucleotides, the CDR3 is TGTGCCAGCAGCCTAAAGACCCCGTGGAACACTGAAGCTTTCTTT. The full variable domain, with the rest looked up from reference TRBV5-4 and TRBJ1-1, is ETGVTQSPTHLIKTRGQQVTLRCSSQSGHNTVSWYQQALGQGPQFIFQYYREEENGRGNFPPRFSGLQFPNYSSELNVNALELDDSALYLCASSLKTPWNTEAFFGQGTRLTVV.

The count of this clone is one. The gene calls are TRBV27 and TRBJ1-4, with D possibly TRBD1 on 6 matching bases. In germline, CDR1 is MNHEY, CDR2 SMNVEV (reference sequence). Trimming took off 5 bases at V and 10 bases at J, with 17 bases between the two ends. The CDR3 runs 14 residues. The CDR3 region is CASSVYNEGGKLFF. As DNA, the CDR3 is TGTGCCAGCAGTGTATATAATGAAGGGGGAAAACTGTTTTTT.

V is TRBV10-3 and J is TRBJ1-5; tentative D call: TRBD1 (6 bases). The CDR3 runs 14 residues. Germline V gene data show CDR1 as ENHRY and CDR2 as SYGVKD. V was shortened by 3 bases and J by 3 bases, with 9 bases between the two germline ends. This chain's CDR3 is CAISETGNNQPQHF. The CDR3 nucleotides read TGTGCCATCAGTGAAACAGGGAACAATCAGCCCCAGCATTTT.

This clone was seen a single time. This sequence joins TRBV6-1 and TRBJ1-2; no definite D call. Germline values: CDR1 MNHNS, CDR2 SASEGT. Trimming pared 7 bases from V and 1 base from J, leaving 16 bases between. This CDR3 contains 15 residues. CDR3 nucleotide sequence: TGTGCCAGCATGTTTTCCGCGCCCGATAACTATGGCTACACCTTC. This sequence encodes CASMFSAPDNYGYTF.

Regarding this clone: Mismatch with germline at one junction end may stem from a read error. V gene TRBV7-9 combines with J gene TRBJ2-7; 7 nucleotides match TRBD1. Looked up from germline, CDR1 is SEHNR and CDR2 is FQNEAQ (reference sequence). The CDR3 runs 11 residues. As DNA, the CDR3 is TGTGCCAGCAGCTTTTCGGGACAGCCATCTTTC. Its protein product is CASSFSGQPSF.

V and J are TRBV19 and TRBJ1-2; D remains unclear. Germline CDR1 reads LNHDA; CDR2 reads SQIVND (reference sequence). V was clipped by 4 bases and J by 0 bases, with 6 bases between them. CDR3 size: 13 residues. CDR3 bases: TGTGCCAGTAGTACCGGTCCTAACTATGGCTACACCTTC. Its protein is CASSTGPNYGYTF.

This clone appeared a single time. The chain is built from TRBV2 and TRBJ2-1; weak D call: TRBD2 (5 bases). The CDR3 contains 14 residues. The V gene's germline CDR1 is SNHLY and CDR2 FYNNEI. V was trimmed by 5 bases and J by 1 base, leaving 9 bases between them. The CDR3: CASSLLVSYNEQFF. DNA for the CDR3: TGTGCCAGCAGTCTACTAGTTTCCTACAATGAGCAGTTCTTC.

The J gene is TRBJ1-2, the V gene TRBV5-1; possible D gene TRBD1, 5 bases. The germline V gene encodes CDR1 SGHRS and CDR2 YFSETQ. There are 15 residues in the CDR3. Trimming took 4 bases from V and 0 from J, leaving 13 bases between them. Here the CDR3 DNA reads TGCGCCAGCAGCCGCGCAGGGCAGGCTAACTATGGCTACACCTTC. Protein sequence: CASSRAGQANYGYTF.

The chain recombines TRBV30 with TRBJ2-5, with TRBD1 as a possible D gene (6 bases). CDR1 and CDR2 (germline): GTSNPN, SVGIG (reference sequence). Trimming removed 0 bases at V and 5 bases at J, with 10 bases between. The length of the CDR3 is 13 residues. CDR3 sequence: CAWSVQGPETQYF. DNA for the CDR3: TGTGCCTGGAGTGTACAGGGACCGGAGACCCAGTACTTC.

This clone was detected ten times or more. The rearrangement links TRBV5-1 to TRBJ2-1; 15 bases map to TRBD2. The CDR3 length is 15 residues. V lost 8 bases, J lost 7 bases, and 7 bases stayed unmatched. Germline V gene lookup returns CDR1 SGHRS and CDR2 YFSETQ. The CDR3, as DNA: TGCGCCAGTAGGACTAGCGGGAGGGCCGTTAATGAGCAGTTCTTC. This codes for CASRTSGRAVNEQFF.

Remarks on this clone: The same CDR3 arises from other DNA sequences in this sample as well. The chain joins TRBV7-2 to TRBJ2-5; TRBD1 agrees at 7 bases. The V segment lost 1 base and the J segment 5 bases; nucleotides outside the gene matches: 1. The CDR3 covers 13 residues. The germline V gene has CDR1 SGHTA and CDR2 FQGNSA. CDR3 coding DNA: TGTGCCAGCAGCTTAGAAGGGGGCGAGACCCAGTACTTC. It is translated as CASSLEGGETQYF.

The chain joins TRBV27 to TRBJ2-3; 9 bases align to TRBD1. The CDR3 is made up of 14 amino acids. V dropped 4 bases and J dropped 12; count of bases not matched to a gene: 11. Per germline, CDR1 MNHEY and CDR2 SMNVEV (reference sequence). The CDR3 sequence is CASSSPPGQGFQYF. The CDR3, as DNA: TGTGCCAGCAGTTCGCCGCCGGGACAGGGTTTCCAGTATTTT.